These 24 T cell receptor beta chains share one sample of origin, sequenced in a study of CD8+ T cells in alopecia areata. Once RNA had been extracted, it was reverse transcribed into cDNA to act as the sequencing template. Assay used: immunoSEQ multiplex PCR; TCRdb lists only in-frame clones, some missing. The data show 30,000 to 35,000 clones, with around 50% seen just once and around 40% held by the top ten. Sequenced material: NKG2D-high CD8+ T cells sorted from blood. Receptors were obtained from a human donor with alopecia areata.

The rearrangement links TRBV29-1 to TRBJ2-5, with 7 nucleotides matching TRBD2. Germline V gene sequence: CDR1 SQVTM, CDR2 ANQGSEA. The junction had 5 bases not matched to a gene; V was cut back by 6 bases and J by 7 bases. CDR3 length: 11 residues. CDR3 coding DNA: TGCAGCGTCACCAGGGAGGGGACCCAGTACTTC. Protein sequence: CSVTREGTQYF.

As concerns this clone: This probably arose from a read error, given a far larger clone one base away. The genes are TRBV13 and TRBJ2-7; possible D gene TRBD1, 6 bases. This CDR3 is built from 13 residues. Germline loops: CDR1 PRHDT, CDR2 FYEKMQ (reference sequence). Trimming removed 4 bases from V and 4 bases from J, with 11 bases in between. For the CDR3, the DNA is TGTGCCAGCAGCTGGGACAAGTCGTACGAGCAGTACTTC. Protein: CASSWDKSYEQYF.

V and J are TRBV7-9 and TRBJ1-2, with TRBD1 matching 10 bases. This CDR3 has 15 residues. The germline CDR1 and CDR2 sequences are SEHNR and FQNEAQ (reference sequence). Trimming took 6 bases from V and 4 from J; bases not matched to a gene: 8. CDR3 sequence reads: CASRSGQGPSYGYTF. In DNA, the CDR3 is TGTGCCAGCAGGTCGGGACAGGGGCCGTCCTATGGCTACACCTTC.

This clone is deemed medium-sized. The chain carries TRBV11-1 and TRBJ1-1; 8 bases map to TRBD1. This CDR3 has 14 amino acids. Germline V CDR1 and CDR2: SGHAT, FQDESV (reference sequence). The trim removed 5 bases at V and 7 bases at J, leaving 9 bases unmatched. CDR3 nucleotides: TGTGCCAGCAGCCCCGAAGGGACAGGTTTTGAAGCTTTCTTT. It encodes CASSPEGTGFEAFF.

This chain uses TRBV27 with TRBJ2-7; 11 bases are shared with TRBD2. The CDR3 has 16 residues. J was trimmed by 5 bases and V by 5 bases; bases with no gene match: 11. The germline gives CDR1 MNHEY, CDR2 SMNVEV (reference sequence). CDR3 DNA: TGTGCCAGCAGTCCCGAGGTAGCGGGAGGGCTAAACGAGCAGTACTTC. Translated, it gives CASSPEVAGGLNEQYF.

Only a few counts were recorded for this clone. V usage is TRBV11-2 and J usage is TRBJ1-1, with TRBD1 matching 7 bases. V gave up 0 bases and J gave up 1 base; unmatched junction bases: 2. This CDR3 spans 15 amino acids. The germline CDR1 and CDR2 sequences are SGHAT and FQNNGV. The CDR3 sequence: CASSLEWTGNTEAFF. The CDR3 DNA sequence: TGTGCCAGCAGCTTAGAGTGGACAGGGAACACTGAAGCTTTCTTT.

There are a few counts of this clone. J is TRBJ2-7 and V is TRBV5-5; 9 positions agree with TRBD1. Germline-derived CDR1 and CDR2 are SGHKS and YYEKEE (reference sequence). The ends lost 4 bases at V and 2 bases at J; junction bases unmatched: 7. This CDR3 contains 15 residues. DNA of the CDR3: TGTGCCAGCAGCGCCGGGACAGGGAACCCCTACGAGCAGTACTTC. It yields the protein CASSAGTGNPYEQYF. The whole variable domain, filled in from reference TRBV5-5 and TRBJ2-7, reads DAGVTQSPTHLIKTRGQQVTLRCSPISGHKSVSWYQQVLGQGPQFIFQYYEKEERGRGNFPDRFSARQFPNYSSELNVNALLLGDSALYLCASSAGTGNPYEQYFGPGTRLTVT.

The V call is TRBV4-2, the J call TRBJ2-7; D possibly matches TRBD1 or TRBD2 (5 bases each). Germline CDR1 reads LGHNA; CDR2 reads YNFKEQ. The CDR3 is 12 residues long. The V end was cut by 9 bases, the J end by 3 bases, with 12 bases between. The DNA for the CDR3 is TGTGCCAGTGGGGGTAGTGTCTACGAGCAGTACTTC. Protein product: CASGGSVYEQYF.

The CDR3 region is CASAFSGSNQPQHF. The CDR3 nucleotides read TGTGCCAGCGCCTTTAGCGGTAGCAATCAGCCCCAGCATTTT. The V and J genes are TRBV2 and TRBJ1-5; D not certain. This CDR3 is 14 amino acids long. Germline CDR1 and CDR2: SNHLY and FYNNEI. The V and J ends lost 8 bases and 0 bases respectively, with 11 bases between them.

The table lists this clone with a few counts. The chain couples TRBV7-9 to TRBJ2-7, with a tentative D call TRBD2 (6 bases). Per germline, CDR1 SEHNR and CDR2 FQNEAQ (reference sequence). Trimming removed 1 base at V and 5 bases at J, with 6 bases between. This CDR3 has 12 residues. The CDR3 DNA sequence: TGTGCCAGCAGCTTAGGGGAGGACGAGCAGTACTTC. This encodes CASSLGEDEQYF.

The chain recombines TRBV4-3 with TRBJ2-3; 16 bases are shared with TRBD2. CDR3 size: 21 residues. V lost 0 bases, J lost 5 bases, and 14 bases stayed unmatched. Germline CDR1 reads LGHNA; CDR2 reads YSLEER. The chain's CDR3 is CASSQDLTIGTSGGVRDTQYF. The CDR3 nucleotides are TGCGCCAGCAGCCAAGATTTGACGATCGGGACTAGCGGGGGGGTTAGAGATACGCAGTATTTT.

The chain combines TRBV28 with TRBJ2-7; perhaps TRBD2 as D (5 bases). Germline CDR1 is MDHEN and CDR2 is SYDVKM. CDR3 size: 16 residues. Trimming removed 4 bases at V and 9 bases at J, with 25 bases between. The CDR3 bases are TGTGCCAGCAGTTCCCCCCTGGCTAGAGGGCTTTTGGTGCAGTACTTC. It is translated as CASSSPLARGLLVQYF.

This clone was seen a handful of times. CDR3 amino acids: CASSLLDGSPNIQYF. CDR3 DNA: TGTGCCAGCAGCCTACTGGACGGGTCCCCAAACATTCAGTACTTC. The genes are TRBV7-9 and TRBJ2-4, with D unclear. The CDR3 consists of 15 residues. Germline assignment: CDR1 SEHNR and CDR2 FQNEAQ (reference sequence). V gave up 5 bases and J gave up 6 bases, with 17 bases separating them.

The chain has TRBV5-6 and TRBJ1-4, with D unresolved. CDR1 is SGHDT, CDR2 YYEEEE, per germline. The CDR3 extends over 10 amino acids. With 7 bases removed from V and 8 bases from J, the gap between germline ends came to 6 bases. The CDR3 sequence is CASGQEKLFF. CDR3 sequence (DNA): TGTGCCAGCGGGCAGGAAAAACTGTTTTTT.

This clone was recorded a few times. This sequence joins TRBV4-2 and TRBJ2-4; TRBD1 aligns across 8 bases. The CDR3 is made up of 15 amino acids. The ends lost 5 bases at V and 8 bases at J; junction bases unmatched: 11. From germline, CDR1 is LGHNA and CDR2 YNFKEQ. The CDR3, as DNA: TGTGCCAGCAGCTCCAGACAGGGGAGTATAGACATTCAGTACTTC. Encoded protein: CASSSRQGSIDIQYF.

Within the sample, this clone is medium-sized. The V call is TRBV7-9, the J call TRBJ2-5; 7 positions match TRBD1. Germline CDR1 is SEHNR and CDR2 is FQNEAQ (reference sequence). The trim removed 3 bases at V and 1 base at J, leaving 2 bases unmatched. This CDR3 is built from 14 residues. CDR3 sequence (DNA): TGTGCCAGCAGCTTCGAGGGGGCCCAAGAGACCCAGTACTTC. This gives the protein CASSFEGAQETQYF. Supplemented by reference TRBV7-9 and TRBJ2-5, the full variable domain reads DTGVSQNPRHKITKRGQNVTFRCDPISEHNRLYWYRQTLGQGPEFLTYFQNEAQLEKSRLLSDRFSAERPKGSFSTLEIQRTEQGDSAMYLCASSFEGAQETQYFGPGTRLLVL.

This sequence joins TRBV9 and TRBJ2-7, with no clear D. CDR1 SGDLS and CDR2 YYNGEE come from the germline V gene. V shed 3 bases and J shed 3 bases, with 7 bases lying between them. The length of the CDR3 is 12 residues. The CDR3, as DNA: TGTGCCAGCAGCGGTGACGGCTACGAGCAGTACTTC. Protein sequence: CASSGDGYEQYF.

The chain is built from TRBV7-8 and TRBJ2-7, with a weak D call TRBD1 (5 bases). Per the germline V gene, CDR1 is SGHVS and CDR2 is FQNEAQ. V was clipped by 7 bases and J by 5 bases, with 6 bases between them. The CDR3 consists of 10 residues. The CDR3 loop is CASKGDEQYF. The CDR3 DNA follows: TGTGCCAGCAAAGGGGACGAGCAGTACTTC.

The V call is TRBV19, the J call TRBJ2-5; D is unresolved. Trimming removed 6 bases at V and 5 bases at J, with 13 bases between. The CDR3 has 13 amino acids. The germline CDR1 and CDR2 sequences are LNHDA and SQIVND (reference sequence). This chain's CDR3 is CASRVSLGETQYF. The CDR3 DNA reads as TGTGCCAGTAGGGTGAGCCTGGGGGAGACCCAGTACTTC.

The CDR3 DNA reads as TGTGCCTGGGAAGACGGTGTCCTCTACGAGCAGTACTTC. This translates into CAWEDGVLYEQYF. The chain is built from TRBV30 and TRBJ2-7; D call uncertain. Germline CDR1 reads GTSNPN; CDR2 reads SVGIG (reference sequence). V was pared by 5 bases and J by 3 bases, with 14 bases between. The CDR3 extends over 13 amino acids.

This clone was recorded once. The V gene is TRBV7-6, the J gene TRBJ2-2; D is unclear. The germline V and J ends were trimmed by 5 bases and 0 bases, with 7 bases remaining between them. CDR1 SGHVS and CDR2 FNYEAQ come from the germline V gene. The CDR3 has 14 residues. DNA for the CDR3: TGTGCCAGCAGCCATAGGCCGAACACCGGGGAGCTGTTTTTT. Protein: CASSHRPNTGELFF.

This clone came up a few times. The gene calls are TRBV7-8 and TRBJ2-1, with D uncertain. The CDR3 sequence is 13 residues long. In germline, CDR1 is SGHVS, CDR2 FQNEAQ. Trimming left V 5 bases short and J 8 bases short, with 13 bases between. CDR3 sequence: CASSLRVADEQFF. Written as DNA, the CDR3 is TGTGCCAGCAGCCTCCGGGTGGCCGATGAGCAGTTCTTC.

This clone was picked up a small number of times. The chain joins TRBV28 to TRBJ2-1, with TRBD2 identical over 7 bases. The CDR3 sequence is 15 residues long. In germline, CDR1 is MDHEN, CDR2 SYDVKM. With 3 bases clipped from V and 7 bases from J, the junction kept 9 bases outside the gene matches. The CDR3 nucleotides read TGTGCCAGCAGTTTTCCCCAGCGGGATGGGAATGAGCAGTTCTTC. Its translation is CASSFPQRDGNEQFF.

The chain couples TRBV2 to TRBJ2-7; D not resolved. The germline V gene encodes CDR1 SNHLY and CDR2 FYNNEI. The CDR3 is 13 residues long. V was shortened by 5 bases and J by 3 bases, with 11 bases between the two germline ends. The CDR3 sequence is CASSKYLNYEQYF. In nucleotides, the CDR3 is TGTGCCAGCAGTAAATACCTCAACTACGAGCAGTACTTC.